Each of the 30 T cell receptor beta chains below was sequenced from the same sample in a study of CD8+ T cells in alopecia areata. Investigators isolated RNA and reverse transcribed it into cDNA to act as the sequencing template. Sequencing used immunoSEQ multiplex PCR; TCRdb keeps in-frame clones, though not all of them. There are fewer than 110,000 clones in the sample; roughly 56% occur only once, and roughly 17% lies in the top ten. Indicated treatment: oral pan-JAK inhibitor, 5-10 mg twice daily. Sequenced here: CD8+ T cells sorted from blood, sampled around week 55, from a patient treated with tofacitinib. The receptors come from a human donor with alopecia areata.

The chain has TRBV10-2 and TRBJ2-3; tentative D call: TRBD2 (5 bases). The CDR3 has 16 residues. Germline V CDR1 and CDR2: WSHSY, SAAADI. The V and J ends lost 0 bases and 7 bases respectively, with 17 bases between them. CDR3 sequence reads: CASSESPPGVIHTQYF. Written as DNA, the CDR3 is TGCGCCAGCAGTGAGTCACCTCCCGGGGTGATACATACGCAGTATTTT.

This clone was seen only once. The chain joins TRBV6-5 to TRBJ2-2; D gene unclear. Trimming removed 6 bases from V and 4 bases from J, with 6 bases in between. The germline CDR1 and CDR2 sequences are MNHEY and SVGAGI. The CDR3 has 12 amino acids. CDR3 residues: CASSSSTGELFF. In DNA, the CDR3 is TGTGCCAGCAGCTCTAGCACCGGGGAGCTGTTTTTT.

The V gene is TRBV9, the J gene TRBJ2-6; D call uncertain. Germline V CDR1 and CDR2: SGDLS, YYNGEE. V was cut by 2 bases and J by 0 bases, with 3 bases left in between. This CDR3 comprises 14 residues. The CDR3 sequence is CASSVGSGANVLTF. CDR3 in DNA: TGTGCCAGCAGCGTCGGCTCTGGGGCCAACGTCCTGACTTTC.

The chain employs TRBV10-3 and TRBJ2-7; D possibly matches TRBD1 or TRBD2 (5 bases each). Germline V lookup: CDR1 ENHRY, CDR2 SYGVKD. The CDR3 is 13 amino acids. V lost 2 bases and J lost 5, with 10 bases in between. CDR3: CAISEGGEDEQYF. The CDR3 nucleotides read TGTGCCATCAGTGAGGGGGGAGAAGACGAGCAGTACTTC.

The chain combines TRBV5-5 with TRBJ2-3; D may be TRBD1 or TRBD2 (5 bases each). V was trimmed by 4 bases and J by 4 bases, leaving 25 bases between them. Germline loops: CDR1 SGHKS, CDR2 YYEKEE (reference sequence). This CDR3 is 18 amino acids long. The CDR3 is CASSNERWDGERADTQYF. DNA for the CDR3: TGTGCCAGCAGCAACGAAAGATGGGACGGGGAACGGGCAGATACGCAGTATTTT.

The chain has TRBV7-2 and TRBJ2-5, with D tentatively TRBD1 or TRBD2 (6 bases each). Germline V gene data show CDR1 as SGHTA and CDR2 as FQGNSA. V was clipped by 6 bases and J by 3 bases, with 11 bases between them. The CDR3 has 13 residues. The CDR3 reads CASRYRGEETQYF. The DNA for the CDR3 is TGTGCCAGCAGATATAGGGGGGAAGAGACCCAGTACTTC.

The chain joins TRBV7-8 to TRBJ1-5; possibly TRBD1 for D (6 bases). Germline V lookup: CDR1 SGHVS, CDR2 FQNEAQ. This CDR3 contains 18 residues. V shed 6 bases and J shed 0 bases, with 21 bases lying between them. For the CDR3, the DNA is TGTGCCAGCAGTAACTACAGGGCCCTAGTCTATAGCAATCAGCCCCAGCATTTT. As protein: CASSNYRALVYSNQPQHF.

The chain has TRBV5-6 and TRBJ2-7, with 9 positions matching TRBD1. The germline gives CDR1 SGHDT, CDR2 YYEEEE. This CDR3 is built from 15 residues. V lost 3 bases and J lost 3; bases outside the gene matches: 7. The CDR3 reads CASSSAGTGRYEQYF. The CDR3 region has the DNA TGTGCCAGCAGCTCGGCTGGGACAGGGCGCTACGAGCAGTACTTC. Full variable domain (remainder filled in from reference TRBV5-6 and TRBJ2-7): DAGVTQSPTHLIKTRGQQVTLRCSPKSGHDTVSWYQQALGQGPQFIFQYYEEEERQRGNFPDRFSGHQFPNYSSELNVNALLLGDSALYLCASSSAGTGRYEQYFGPGTRLTVT.

CDR3 bases: TGTGCCAGCAGTTACTCGAGTGCGGGGGAGACCCAGTACTTC. It encodes CASSYSSAGETQYF. This chain uses TRBV6-6 with TRBJ2-5; a possible D gene is TRBD2 (6 bases). CDR1 MNHNY and CDR2 SVGAGI come from the germline V gene (reference sequence). V lost 0 bases, J lost 5 bases, and 10 bases lay in between. CDR3 length equals 14 residues.

The V and J genes are TRBV4-1 and TRBJ2-4; D remains ambiguous. Germline lookup yields CDR1 MGHRA and CDR2 YSYEKL. The CDR3 covers 16 residues. V was cut by 6 bases and J by 0 bases, with 15 bases left in between. CDR3 in amino acids: CASSRFGTLAKNIQYF. CDR3 nucleotides: TGCGCCAGCAGTCGATTCGGAACACTAGCCAAAAACATTCAGTACTTC.

The chain employs TRBV9 and TRBJ1-6; D not resolved. This CDR3 comprises 16 residues. In germline, CDR1 is SGDLS, CDR2 YYNGEE. V dropped 0 bases and J dropped 9 bases, with 16 bases sitting between them. In nucleotides, the CDR3 is TGTGCCAGCAGCGTAGAAGGAGACGGGGAAAGTTCACCCCTCCACTTT. The encoded protein is CASSVEGDGESSPLHF. Variable domain in full (rest from reference TRBV9 and TRBJ1-6): DSGVTQTPKHLITATGQRVTLRCSPRSGDLSVYWYQQSLDQGLQFLIQYYNGEERAKGNILERFSAQQFPDLHSELNLSSLELGDSALYFCASSVEGDGESSPLHFGNGTRLTVT.

The chain employs TRBV27 and TRBJ2-7, with D unresolved. This CDR3 has 14 amino acids. Per the germline V gene, CDR1 is MNHEY and CDR2 is SMNVEV (reference sequence). Between the trimmed V and J ends, which lost 3 bases and 3 bases, there was a span of 12 bases. The CDR3 spells CASSFGSAGYEQYF. In DNA, the CDR3 is TGTGCCAGCAGTTTTGGTTCAGCAGGCTACGAGCAGTACTTC.

This rearrangement joins TRBV7-6 to TRBJ1-1; D gene uncertain. The CDR3 extends over 14 amino acids. Trimming pared 1 base from V and 4 bases from J, leaving 10 bases between. Per germline, CDR1 SGHVS and CDR2 FNYEAQ. CDR3 coding DNA: TGTGCCAGCAGCTTAGGAGGTGTTAGCACTGAAGCTTTCTTT. This codes for CASSLGGVSTEAFF.

V is TRBV9 and J is TRBJ2-2; TRBD1 matches 7 bases. This CDR3 has 16 residues. V trimming: 5 bases; J trimming: 0 bases; junction bases outside the gene matches: 7. Germline loops: CDR1 SGDLS, CDR2 YYNGEE. DNA for the CDR3: TGTGCCAGCAGTGACGGGACAGAGACGAACACCGGGGAGCTGTTTTTT. This sequence encodes CASSDGTETNTGELFF.

V gene TRBV4-2 combines with J gene TRBJ2-2; 10 nucleotides match TRBD2. The CDR3 has 15 amino acids. CDR1 and CDR2 (germline): LGHNA, YNFKEQ. The V gene end was trimmed by 5 bases and the J gene end by 9 bases; junction bases not matched to a gene: 9. The CDR3 spells CASSYSPGLARELFF. CDR3 nucleotide sequence: TGTGCCAGCAGCTATTCCCCGGGACTAGCGAGGGAGCTGTTTTTT.

This clone turned up a few times. The rearrangement uses TRBV13 and TRBJ1-6; a weak D match, TRBD1 (5 bases). Germline CDR1 reads PRHDT; CDR2 reads FYEKMQ (reference sequence). This CDR3 is 16 amino acids long. V was cut by 4 bases and J by 1 base, with 11 bases left in between. The CDR3: CASSSGRESYNSPLHF. CDR3 nucleotides: TGTGCCAGCAGCTCGGGCAGGGAGTCCTATAATTCACCCCTCCACTTT.

This chain uses TRBV29-1 with TRBJ2-4; no reliable D call. The CDR3 length is 13 residues. The V gene lost 6 bases and the J gene lost 2 bases, with 11 bases spanning the gap. In germline, CDR1 is SQVTM, CDR2 ANQGSEA. The CDR3 region is CSVTGSSKNIQYF. The CDR3 DNA is TGCAGCGTAACGGGCTCGTCCAAAAACATTCAGTACTTC.

The V gene is TRBV19, the J gene TRBJ1-2, with 11 bases matching TRBD1. Germline assignment: CDR1 LNHDA and CDR2 SQIVND (reference sequence). J gave up 3 bases and V 5 bases, and 5 bases lay outside the gene matches. The CDR3 is 15 amino acids. This chain's CDR3 is CASSPGTGGHYGYTF. CDR3 coding DNA: TGTGCCAGTAGTCCTGGGACAGGGGGGCACTATGGCTACACCTTC.

This clone was observed once. This chain connects TRBV27 to TRBJ1-1, with unresolved D. The germline CDR1 and CDR2 sequences are MNHEY and SMNVEV (reference sequence). Trimming removed 3 bases at V and 0 bases at J, with 14 bases between. The CDR3 is made up of 16 amino acids. CDR3 residues: CASSLGRAPMNTEAFF. The CDR3 DNA sequence: TGTGCCAGCAGTTTGGGTAGGGCTCCCATGAACACTGAAGCTTTCTTT.

A few counts support this clone. The chain's CDR3 is CASGPEGYNSPLHF. CDR3 nucleotides: TGCGCCAGCGGTCCAGAGGGGTATAATTCACCCCTCCACTTT. This chain uses TRBV5-1 with TRBJ1-6; D is possibly TRBD1 (5 bases). Germline lookup yields CDR1 SGHRS and CDR2 YFSETQ. Trimming pared 7 bases from V and 4 bases from J, leaving 12 bases between. The CDR3 covers 14 residues.

The rearrangement uses TRBV4-1 and TRBJ2-1; 8 nucleotides line up with TRBD2. CDR1 and CDR2 from the germline V gene are MGHRA and YSYEKL. V shed 1 base and J 2 bases; nucleotides not matched to a gene: 1. This CDR3 comprises 15 residues. In nucleotides, the CDR3 is TGCGCCAGCAGCCAAGGTAGCGGGGCCTACAATGAGCAGTTCTTC. Protein product: CASSQGSGAYNEQFF.

V is TRBV19 and J is TRBJ2-2; D is ambiguous. Between the trimmed V and J ends, which lost 4 bases and 6 bases, there was a span of 9 bases. The germline CDR1 and CDR2 sequences are LNHDA and SQIVND (reference sequence). CDR3 length: 13 residues. CDR3 DNA sequence: TGTGCCAGTAGTAGGGTTACACCCGGGGAGCTGTTTTTT. Amino acid sequence: CASSRVTPGELFF.

The chain combines TRBV4-1 with TRBJ2-3; 12 bases fit TRBD2. The CDR3 contains 16 residues. J gave up 7 bases and V 3 bases, and 8 bases lay outside the gene matches. Germline V lookup: CDR1 MGHRA, CDR2 YSYEKL. CDR3 DNA sequence: TGCGCCAGCAGCCAGGCATCTAGCGGGGGGGTCCATACGCAGTATTTT. Encoded protein: CASSQASSGGVHTQYF.

The gene calls are TRBV7-6 and TRBJ1-5, with 10 bases fitting TRBD1. V trimming: 1 base; J trimming: 4 bases; junction bases outside the gene matches: 7. In germline, CDR1 is SGHVS, CDR2 FNYEAQ. The CDR3 loop spans 17 amino acids. CDR3 protein: CASSLGPPGQGNQPQHF. The DNA for the CDR3 is TGTGCCAGCAGCTTAGGGCCGCCGGGACAGGGGAATCAGCCCCAGCATTTT.

The rearrangement links TRBV13 to TRBJ2-1, with D hard to call. CDR1 and CDR2 (germline): PRHDT, FYEKMQ (reference sequence). The CDR3 runs to 12 residues. V was pared by 3 bases and J by 10 bases, with 10 bases between. The CDR3 DNA reads as TGTGCCAGCAGCTTTAGAGGTGGCGAGCAGTTCTTC. This encodes CASSFRGGEQFF.

This clone appeared a few times. This sequence joins TRBV19 and TRBJ2-1; weak D call: TRBD1 (5 bases). This CDR3 contains 12 residues. The germline V gene has CDR1 LNHDA and CDR2 SQIVND (reference sequence). Trimming took off 5 bases at V and 8 bases at J, with 10 bases between the two ends. The CDR3 loop reads CASSLSRDEQFF. CDR3 in DNA: TGTGCCAGTAGTTTAAGCAGGGATGAGCAGTTCTTC.

Only a few counts were recorded for this clone. This sequence joins TRBV5-1 and TRBJ1-1; the match to TRBD1 covers 10 bases. Germline assignment: CDR1 SGHRS and CDR2 YFSETQ. After removal of 6 bases from V and 7 bases from J, the junction contained 6 bases not matched to a gene. This CDR3 has 13 residues. The CDR3 DNA is TGCGCCAGCACCCCCGGGACAGGGGATGAAGCTTTCTTT. It is translated as CASTPGTGDEAFF.

This clone was detected only a few times. Other DNA sequences in the sample encode the same CDR3. The chain recombines TRBV5-6 with TRBJ2-2; no definite D call. This CDR3 region has 12 residues. Per the germline V gene, CDR1 is SGHDT and CDR2 is YYEEEE. Between the trimmed V and J ends, which lost 0 bases and 6 bases, there was a span of 3 bases. CDR3 residues: CASSLGAGELFF. CDR3 coding DNA: TGTGCCAGCAGCTTGGGGGCCGGGGAGCTGTTTTTT.

V is TRBV4-1 and J is TRBJ2-7; the match to TRBD2 covers 7 bases. From germline, CDR1 is MGHRA and CDR2 YSYEKL. The CDR3 runs 15 residues. V shed 2 bases and J 4 bases; nucleotides not matched to a gene: 8. CDR3 bases: TGCGCCAGCAGCCAAAGTTCTAGCGGCGGGTACGAGCAGTACTTC. Protein sequence: CASSQSSSGGYEQYF.

This clone was observed a few times. The chain has TRBV7-3 and TRBJ1-1; TRBD1 matches at 8 bases. Germline CDR1 SGHTA, CDR2 FQGTGA. The V and J ends lost 5 bases and 4 bases, in that order; junction bases with no gene match: 9. The CDR3 length is 15 residues. CDR3 sequence (DNA): TGTGCCAGCAGCCTCCGACAGGGGTTGGGCACTGAAGCTTTCTTT. Translated, it gives CASSLRQGLGTEAFF.